The T cell receptor (beta chain) described here comes from a study of blood T cells in healthy people across ages. Study summary: Through template switching, about one barcoded beta molecule was captured per two T cells, as measured in model experiments.

They isolated at least 6 million PBMCs from each sample. A sample-barcoded 5' primer and a J-beta primer mix were used in a second PCR of about 7 to 12 cycles. TCRdb reprocessed the 5' RACE reads via MiXCR and lists one record per CDR3 protein. Of around 1,500,000 distinct CDR3 sequences listed, 42% are singletons. The material sequenced was blood. The source is a woman aged 18-29 years in good health.

The CDR3 nucleotides read TGTGCCGGCGGGCCCGGCTACGAGCAGTACTTC. It specifies CAGGPGYEQYF. The gene calls are TRBV6-5 and TRBJ2-7; D perhaps matches TRBD2 (5 bases). The length of the CDR3 is 11 residues. V dropped 11 bases and J dropped 3 bases, with 11 bases sitting between them. The germline gives CDR1 MNHEY, CDR2 SVGAGI.